These T cell receptor beta chains were read from a single sample in a study of T-cell reconstitution after alpha-beta-depleted transplantation in children. Via MiXCR, TCRdb re-called the PCR reads, giving one row per CDR3 protein. The repertoire holds a few hundred thousand distinct CDR3 sequences, with about 25% as singletons. The material sequenced was PBMCs, taken before TCRalphabeta/CD19-depleted stem cell transplant. The receptors originated from a girl aged 2 to 10 with Fanconi anemia, due to receive a stem cell transplant. Both conserved end residues are part of each CDR3. Each record gives: D gene, V gene, J gene, clone size, CDR3 protein, CDR3 DNA. The D gene is left open where the match is weak. Expanded clones are given a class, and other clones once, few, many or no size at all.

D gene: TRBD1; V gene: TRBV7-2; J gene: TRBJ2-7; clone size: -; CDR3 protein: CASSLAIVLRQGAFYEQYF; CDR3 DNA: TGTGCCAGCAGCTTAGCGATAGTCTTGAGACAGGGGGCGTTCTACGAGCAGTACTTC
D gene: -; V gene: TRBV20-1; J gene: TRBJ2-3; clone size: many; CDR3 protein: CSAKRGMGTDTQYF; CDR3 DNA: TGCAGTGCTAAAAGGGGTATGGGAACAGATACGCAGTATTTT
D gene: TRBD2; V gene: TRBV12-3/TRBV12-4; J gene: TRBJ2-2; clone size: many; CDR3 protein: CASSFRPSGSTGELFF; CDR3 DNA: TGTGCCAGCAGTTTCCGTCCTAGCGGGAGTACCGGGGAGCTGTTTTTT
D gene: -; V gene: TRBV28; J gene: TRBJ2-7; clone size: once; CDR3 protein: CASNWVESSYEQYF; CDR3 DNA: TGTGCCAGCAATTGGGTTGAGAGCTCCTACGAGCAGTACTTC
D gene: TRBD1; V gene: TRBV29-1; J gene: TRBJ2-7; clone size: -; CDR3 protein: CSVEEGQGCYEQYF; CDR3 DNA: TGCAGCGTTGAAGAAGGACAGGGGTGCTACGAGCAGTACTTC
D gene: TRBD2; V gene: TRBV12-3/TRBV12-4; J gene: TRBJ2-5; clone size: few; CDR3 protein: CASSEGLAVETQYF; CDR3 DNA: TGTGCCAGCAGCGAGGGACTAGCGGTAGAGACCCAGTACTTC
D gene: TRBD2; V gene: TRBV20-1; J gene: TRBJ2-5; clone size: -; CDR3 protein: CSASPRLAPYQETQYF; CDR3 DNA: TGCAGTGCTAGCCCTAGACTAGCGCCGTACCAAGAGACCCAGTACTTC
D gene: -; V gene: TRBV20-1; J gene: TRBJ2-3; clone size: many; CDR3 protein: CSAVREGTDTQYF; CDR3 DNA: TGCAGTGCTGTGAGAGAGGGCACAGATACGCAGTATTTT
D gene: -; V gene: TRBV7-9; J gene: TRBJ2-2; clone size: -; CDR3 protein: CASSLGPEANTGELFF; CDR3 DNA: TGTGCCAGCAGCTTAGGGCCGGAAGCGAACACCGGGGAGCTGTTTTTT
D gene: -; V gene: TRBV6-2/TRBV6-3; J gene: TRBJ2-7; clone size: -; CDR3 protein: CASSHREHEQYF; CDR3 DNA: TGTGCCAGCAGTCACAGGGAGCACGAGCAGTACTTC
D gene: -; V gene: TRBV20-1; J gene: TRBJ2-3; clone size: few; CDR3 protein: CSASGISTDTQYF; CDR3 DNA: TGCAGTGCTAGCGGGATTAGCACAGATACGCAGTATTTT
D gene: -; V gene: TRBV27; J gene: TRBJ2-1; clone size: few; CDR3 protein: CASSFPPNEQFF; CDR3 DNA: TGTGCCAGCAGTTTTCCACCTAATGAGCAGTTCTTC
D gene: TRBD2; V gene: TRBV20-1; J gene: TRBJ2-3; clone size: many; CDR3 protein: CSERVPSGGLTDTQYF; CDR3 DNA: TGCAGTGAACGCGTTCCTAGCGGGGGCCTCACAGATACGCAGTATTTT
D gene: TRBD1; V gene: TRBV12-3/TRBV12-4; J gene: TRBJ2-1; clone size: few; CDR3 protein: CASSSGTGTEQFF; CDR3 DNA: TGTGCCAGCAGTTCCGGGACAGGGACTGAGCAGTTCTTC
D gene: TRBD1; V gene: TRBV4-2; J gene: TRBJ2-7; clone size: many; CDR3 protein: CASSLPRTGGEEQYF; CDR3 DNA: TGTGCCAGCAGCCTCCCGCGGACAGGGGGCGAGGAGCAGTACTTC
D gene: -; V gene: TRBV20-1; J gene: TRBJ2-3; clone size: few; CDR3 protein: CSARDTRDTQYF; CDR3 DNA: TGCAGTGCTAGAGATACTCGCGATACGCAGTATTTT
D gene: TRBD2; V gene: TRBV20-1; J gene: TRBJ2-3; clone size: many; CDR3 protein: CSARAPVAGWETDTQYF; CDR3 DNA: TGCAGTGCTAGAGCTCCTGTAGCGGGTTGGGAAACAGATACGCAGTATTTT
D gene: TRBD2; V gene: TRBV29-1; J gene: TRBJ2-3; clone size: many; CDR3 protein: CSVGGGGLTDTQYF; CDR3 DNA: TGCAGCGTTGGTGGCGGGGGGCTCACAGATACGCAGTATTTT
D gene: -; V gene: TRBV18; J gene: TRBJ2-7; clone size: few; CDR3 protein: CASSPHALYEQYF; CDR3 DNA: TGTGCCAGCTCACCCCACGCGCTCTACGAGCAGTACTTC
D gene: TRBD1; V gene: TRBV25-1; J gene: TRBJ2-6; clone size: few; CDR3 protein: CASSEYFPPDRAGANVLTF; CDR3 DNA: TGTGCCAGCAGTGAATATTTCCCGCCAGACAGGGCTGGGGCCAACGTCCTGACTTTC
D gene: TRBD2; V gene: TRBV18; J gene: TRBJ2-7; clone size: -; CDR3 protein: CASSPLGTSGIYEQYF; CDR3 DNA: TGTGCCAGCTCACCACTCGGGACTAGCGGGATCTACGAGCAGTACTTC
D gene: -; V gene: TRBV20-1; J gene: TRBJ1-6; clone size: many; CDR3 protein: CSARGVEHSPLHF; CDR3 DNA: TGCAGTGCTCGAGGAGTTGAACATTCACCCCTCCACTTT
D gene: -; V gene: TRBV5-1; J gene: TRBJ2-7; clone size: many; CDR3 protein: CASSLVAGSYEQYF; CDR3 DNA: TGCGCCAGCAGCTTGGTGGCGGGGAGCTACGAGCAGTACTTC
D gene: -; V gene: TRBV6-5; J gene: TRBJ2-3; clone size: many; CDR3 protein: CASSYSGRGPSTDTQYF; CDR3 DNA: TGTGCCAGCAGTTACTCAGGGCGGGGGCCTTCCACAGATACGCAGTATTTT
D gene: -; V gene: TRBV25-1; J gene: TRBJ2-3; clone size: -; CDR3 protein: CASRGRLGTHTDTQYF; CDR3 DNA: TGTGCCAGCAGGGGGCGACTAGGGACCCACACAGATACGCAGTATTTT
D gene: TRBD2; V gene: TRBV6-5; J gene: TRBJ2-1; clone size: few; CDR3 protein: CASSYAGTSVYEQFF; CDR3 DNA: TGTGCCAGCAGTTACGCCGGGACTAGCGTCTATGAGCAGTTCTTC
D gene: -; V gene: TRBV12-3/TRBV12-4; J gene: TRBJ1-5; clone size: many; CDR3 protein: CASSLGDSNQPQHF; CDR3 DNA: TGTGCCAGCAGTTTAGGGGATAGCAATCAGCCCCAGCATTTT
D gene: -; V gene: TRBV29-1; J gene: TRBJ2-5; clone size: few; CDR3 protein: CSVDLPRKTQYF; CDR3 DNA: TGCAGCGTTGATCTTCCGAGGAAGACCCAGTACTTC
D gene: TRBD1; V gene: TRBV7-6; J gene: TRBJ2-7; clone size: many; CDR3 protein: CASSLSGQTYEQYF; CDR3 DNA: TGTGCCAGCAGCTTATCGGGACAGACCTACGAGCAGTACTTC
D gene: TRBD2; V gene: TRBV5-1; J gene: TRBJ2-5; clone size: -; CDR3 protein: CASSLAMGLASETQYF; CDR3 DNA: TGCGCCAGCAGCTTGGCCATGGGACTAGCAAGTGAGACCCAGTACTTC
D gene: TRBD2; V gene: TRBV5-1; J gene: TRBJ2-1; clone size: many; CDR3 protein: CASSWVAGGLRNEQFF; CDR3 DNA: TGCGCCAGCAGCTGGGTAGCGGGAGGTCTACGCAATGAGCAGTTCTTC